The 3 T cell receptor beta chains below were found in one sample sequenced in a study of blood T cell repertoires in COVID-19. Sequencing used immunoSEQ multiplex PCR; TCRdb keeps in-frame clones, though not all of them. The table has 200,000 or so clones, approximately 90% seen once. Input material: peripheral blood. The receptors here all came from a man between 65 and 85 years old with acute or convalescent COVID-19.

The chain employs TRBV10-3 and TRBJ2-2; possibly TRBD1 for D (5 bases). The V and J ends lost 4 bases and 0 bases respectively, with 18 bases between them. The CDR3 extends over 18 amino acids. The germline V gene encodes CDR1 ENHRY and CDR2 SYGVKD. The CDR3 coding sequence is TGTGCCATCAGTGCTGAGATGGCGCAGGGTCCGAACACCGGGGAGCTGTTTTTT. Translation: CAISAEMAQGPNTGELFF.

The V and J genes are TRBV4-2 and TRBJ2-3, with TRBD2 identical over 11 bases. This CDR3 has 19 amino acids. Trimming took 0 bases from V and 3 from J; bases not matched to a gene: 11. CDR1 and CDR2 (germline): LGHNA, YNFKEQ. In nucleotides, the CDR3 is TGTGCCAGCAGCCAAGATCTTCGTACTAGCGGGAGTGGGACAGATACGCAGTATTTT. Encoded protein: CASSQDLRTSGSGTDTQYF.

The genes are TRBV6-5 and TRBJ2-7; 9 bases are a match to TRBD2. Trimming at V came to 6 bases and at J to 0 bases, leaving 6 bases not matched to a gene. This CDR3 spans 15 amino acids. The germline V gene encodes CDR1 MNHEY and CDR2 SVGAGI. CDR3 sequence reads: CASRRLAASSYEQYF. As DNA, the CDR3 is TGTGCCAGCAGGCGACTAGCGGCTAGCTCCTACGAGCAGTACTTC.